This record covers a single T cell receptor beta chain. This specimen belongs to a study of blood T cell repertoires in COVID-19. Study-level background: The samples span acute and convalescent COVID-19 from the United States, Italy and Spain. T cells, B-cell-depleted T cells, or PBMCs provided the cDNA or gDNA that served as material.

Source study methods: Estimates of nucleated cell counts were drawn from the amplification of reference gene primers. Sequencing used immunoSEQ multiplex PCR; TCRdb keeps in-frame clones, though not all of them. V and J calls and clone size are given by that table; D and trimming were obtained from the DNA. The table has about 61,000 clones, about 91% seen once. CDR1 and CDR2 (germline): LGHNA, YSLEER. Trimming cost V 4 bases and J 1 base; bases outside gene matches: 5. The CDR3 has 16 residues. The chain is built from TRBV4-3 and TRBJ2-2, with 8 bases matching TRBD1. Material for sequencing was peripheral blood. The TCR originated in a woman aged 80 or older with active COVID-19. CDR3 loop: CASSRAGGLNTGELFF. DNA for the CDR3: TGCGCCAGCAGCCGCGCAGGGGGCTTGAACACCGGGGAGCTGTTTTTT.